The 16 T cell receptor beta chains listed next were all sequenced from one sample in a study of T cells expressing NK-cell markers. TCRdb reprocessed the 5' RACE reads and reports one entry per CDR3 protein, with no DNA. The data show 400,000 to 450,000 distinct CDR3 sequences, and the top ten clones hold 7.3%. The sequencing sample was made of blood T cells: a sorted CD56 or NKG2C T cell subset, CD4+ or CD8+ T cells, or bulk PBMC T cells (not recorded which). The receptors here all came from a woman between 18 and 69 years old in good health.

The CDR3 loop is CASLGITSITTDTQYF. The V call is TRBV12-3 or TRBV12-4, the J call TRBJ2-3; TCRdb's D call, TRBD2, is unchecked because there is no DNA. The CDR3 runs to 16 residues.

The chain joins TRBV7-6 to TRBJ2-2; TCRdb lists TRBD2, though no DNA is available to test this call. CDR1 SGHVS and CDR2 FNYEAQ come from the germline V gene. CDR3 length: 14 residues. CDR3 loop: CASRGGTNTGELFF.

The chain uses TRBV5-5 and TRBJ1-2; TCRdb picks TRBD1, but there is no DNA to check that call. The CDR3 is made up of 13 amino acids. Looked up from germline, CDR1 is SGHKS and CDR2 is YYEKEE (reference sequence). The CDR3 loop is CASSFGGGDGYTF.

V is TRBV7-2 and J is TRBJ2-3; TCRdb designates TRBD1, a call that cannot be tested without DNA. This CDR3 spans 13 amino acids. Germline assignment: CDR1 SGHTA and CDR2 FQGNSA. The CDR3 sequence: CASSLEGRYTQYF.

The J gene is TRBJ2-5, the V gene TRBV12-5; TCRdb lists TRBD2, though no DNA is available to test this call. Germline assignment: CDR1 LGHNT and CDR2 FRNRAP. The CDR3 extends over 16 amino acids. Here the CDR3 reads CASGLVLGAGLETQYF.

The rearrangement uses TRBV28 and TRBJ2-6; the TCRdb D gene call, TRBD1, has no DNA to confirm it. Germline CDR1 is MDHEN and CDR2 is SYDVKM. CDR3 length: 19 residues. The CDR3 sequence is CASSRGQGIIPSGANVLTF.

The chain uses TRBV7-2 and TRBJ1-2. From germline, CDR1 is SGHTA and CDR2 FQGNSA. The CDR3 loop spans 14 amino acids. This CDR3 reads CASSSGGLNYGYTF. The whole variable domain, remainder taken from reference TRBV7-2 and TRBJ1-2, is GAGVSQSPSNKVTEKGKDVELRCDPISGHTALYWYRQSLGQGLEFLIYFQGNSAPDKSGLPSDRFSAERTGGSVSTLTIQRTQQEDSAVYLCASSSGGLNYGYTFGSGTRLTVV.

This chain links TRBV4-1 with TRBJ1-4. CDR1 MGHRA and CDR2 YSYEKL come from the germline V gene. CDR3 length: 15 residues. The CDR3 spells CASSQDRSTNEKLFF.

This chain links TRBV7-2 with TRBJ2-7; the D call from TCRdb, TRBD2, cannot be confirmed without DNA. Germline CDR1 is SGHTA and CDR2 is FQGNSA. This CDR3 comprises 17 residues. The CDR3 reads CASRRGLAGGPGYEQYF.

This chain joins TRBV29-1 and TRBJ1-1; TCRdb names TRBD1, which stays unverified in the absence of DNA. Germline CDR1 reads SQVTM; CDR2 reads ANQGSEA. The CDR3 contains 13 residues. CDR3 amino acids: CSVEGDGNTEAFF.

This sequence joins TRBV20-1 and TRBJ2-7; as DNA is missing, the TRBD2 call by TCRdb cannot be tested. This CDR3 is 16 amino acids long. Germline assignment: CDR1 DFQATT and CDR2 SNEGSKA (reference sequence). The CDR3 loop is CSARVIAGVLSYEQYF.

The CDR3 loop is CASSLGLAVNTGELFF. The chain carries TRBV28 and TRBJ2-2; TCRdb's assignment of TRBD2 cannot be checked, as there is no DNA. This CDR3 has 16 residues. Looked up from germline, CDR1 is MDHEN and CDR2 is SYDVKM.

The genes are TRBV20-1 and TRBJ2-3; there is no DNA to check the TCRdb D call of TRBD2. CDR3 length: 16 amino acids. Germline-derived CDR1 and CDR2 are DFQATT and SNEGSKA (reference sequence). This CDR3 reads CSARDQGSGGMDTQYF.

V usage is TRBV11-2 and J usage is TRBJ1-2; the D gene TCRdb calls, TRBD1, cannot be checked with no DNA. Germline V CDR1 and CDR2: SGHAT, FQNNGV. The CDR3 covers 14 residues. CDR3 region: CASSASTGNYGYTF.

CDR3 in amino acids: CSAFPGTHQDTQYF. This chain connects TRBV29-1 to TRBJ2-3; TCRdb's D gene call, TRBD1, goes unchecked for lack of DNA. The CDR3 totals 14 residues. The germline V gene encodes CDR1 SQVTM and CDR2 ANQGSEA.

The CDR3 loop is CASRITGVVATDTQYF. The chain employs TRBV6-5 and TRBJ2-3; TCRdb indicates TRBD1, and absent DNA this call remains unverified. Germline CDR1 is MNHEY and CDR2 is SVGAGI. The CDR3 consists of 16 residues.